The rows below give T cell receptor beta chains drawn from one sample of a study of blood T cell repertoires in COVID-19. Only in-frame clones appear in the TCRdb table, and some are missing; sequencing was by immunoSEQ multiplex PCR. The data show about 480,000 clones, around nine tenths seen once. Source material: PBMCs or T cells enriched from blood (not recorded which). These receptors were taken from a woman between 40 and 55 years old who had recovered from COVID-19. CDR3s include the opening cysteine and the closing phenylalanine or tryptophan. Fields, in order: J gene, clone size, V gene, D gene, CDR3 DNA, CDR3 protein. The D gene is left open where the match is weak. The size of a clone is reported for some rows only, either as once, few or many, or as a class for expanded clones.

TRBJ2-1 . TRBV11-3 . TGTGCCAGCAGCTCATACAGGGATGAGCAGTTCTTC CASSSYRDEQFF
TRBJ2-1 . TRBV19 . TGTGCCAGTAGCCCACGGGGAGCCGAGCAGTTCTTC CASSPRGAEQFF
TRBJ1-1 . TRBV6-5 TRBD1 TGTGCCAGCAGTTACCTAAAGACAGGGGGCAACACTGAAGCTTTCTTT CASSYLKTGGNTEAFF
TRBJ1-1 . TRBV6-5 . TGTGCCAGCACCAATGAGGGTCGAGAAGCTTTCTTT CASTNEGREAFF
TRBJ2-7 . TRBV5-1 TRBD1 TGCGCCAGCAGGGGACAGGGGACGGGGGATTACGAGCAGTACTTC CASRGQGTGDYEQYF
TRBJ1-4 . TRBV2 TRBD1 TGTGCCAGCGGCGGACAGGGCTTGTTAGAAAAACTGTTTTTT CASGGQGLLEKLFF
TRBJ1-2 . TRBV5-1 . TGCGCCAGCAGCTGGGAGTTTAACTATGGCTACACCTTC CASSWEFNYGYTF
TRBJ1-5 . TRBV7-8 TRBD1 TGTGCCAGCAAACAGGGGGCGGCCAATCAGCCCCAGCATTTT CASKQGAANQPQHF
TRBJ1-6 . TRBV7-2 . TGTGCCAGCAGCTTAGACGGCAGTGGAGGGTCACCCCTCCACTTT CASSLDGSGGSPLHF
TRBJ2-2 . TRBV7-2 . TGTGCCAGCAGCTTATTGACGGGAGTCGGGGAGCTGTTTTTT CASSLLTGVGELFF
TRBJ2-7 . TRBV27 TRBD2 TGTGCCAGCAGACCCCGCGGTAGCGGGAGGTCGCTCTCCTACGAGCAGTACTTC CASRPRGSGRSLSYEQYF
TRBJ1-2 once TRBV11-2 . TGTGCCAGCAGCTTTTCCGGGATCGGCTATGGCTACACCTTC CASSFSGIGYGYTF
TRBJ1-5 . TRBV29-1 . TGCAGCGTTGTTTTGGGCTCCCTTGAGCCCCAGCATTTT CSVVLGSLEPQHF
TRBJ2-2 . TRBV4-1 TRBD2 TGCGCCAGCAGCCAGTACGGACTAGCCGAGACCGGGGAGCTGTTTTTT CASSQYGLAETGELFF
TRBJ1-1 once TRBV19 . TGTGCCAGTAGCACTTTAGGGGGCACTGAAGCTTTCTTT CASSTLGGTEAFF
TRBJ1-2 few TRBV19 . TGTGCCAGTAGTATGACGACAGTCTATGGCTACACCTTC CASSMTTVYGYTF
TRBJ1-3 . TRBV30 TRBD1 TGTGCCTGGAGTCGGGACAGATACTCTGGAAACACCATATATTTT CAWSRDRYSGNTIYF
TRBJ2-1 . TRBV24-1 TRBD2 TGTGCCACCAGTGATTTGGTGACTAGCGGGAGGGGTGAGCAGTTCTTC CATSDLVTSGRGEQFF
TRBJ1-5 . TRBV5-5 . TGTGCCAGCAGCTTGGTAGGGGTAGATCAGCCCCAGCATTTT CASSLVGVDQPQHF
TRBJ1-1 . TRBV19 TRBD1 TGTGCCAGTAGTATGCCCCCGTCTGACAGGGGAGGCCTGGCTGAAGCTTTCTTT CASSMPPSDRGGLAEAFF
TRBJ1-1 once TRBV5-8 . TGTGCCAGCAGCTTCCTACCGAACACTGAAGCTTTCTTT CASSFLPNTEAFF
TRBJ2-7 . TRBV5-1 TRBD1 TGCGCCAGCAGCGCTTCGGGACAGGGTAGTTTCGAGCAGTACTTC CASSASGQGSFEQYF
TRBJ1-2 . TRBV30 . TGTGCCTGGAGTCCGACAGGCTATGGCTACACCTTC CAWSPTGYGYTF
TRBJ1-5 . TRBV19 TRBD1 TGTGCCAGTAAGGACAGGGGGTATGGCAATCAGCCCCAGCATTTT CASKDRGYGNQPQHF
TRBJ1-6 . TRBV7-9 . TGTGCCAGCAGCCCCAGTTCCCGTTCCCTCCACTTT CASSPSSRSLHF
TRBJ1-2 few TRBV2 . TGTGCCAGCAGTGACCCTAGGGCGGGACGTGGCTACACCTTC CASSDPRAGRGYTF
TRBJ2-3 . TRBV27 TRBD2 TGTGCCAGCAGTTTATCGCCAGTAGCGGGTTTCACAGATACGCAGTATTTT CASSLSPVAGFTDTQYF
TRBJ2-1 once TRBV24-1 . TGTGCCACCAGTGCGGGATTGGAGCAGTTCTTC CATSAGLEQFF
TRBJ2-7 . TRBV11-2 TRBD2 TGTGCCAGCAGCTCGCGCCTCGGGACTAGTAACGACGAGCAGTACTTC CASSSRLGTSNDEQYF
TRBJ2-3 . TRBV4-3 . TGCGCCAGCAGCCAAGAATGGCTCGGGGCAGGGGGCACAGATACGCAGTATTTT CASSQEWLGAGGTDTQYF
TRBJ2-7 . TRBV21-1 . TGTGCCAGCAGCAGGGAGCTAGCGGGCCCACCCTACGAGCAGTACTTC CASSRELAGPPYEQYF
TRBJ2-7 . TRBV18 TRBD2 TGTGCCAGCTCTAAGTGGAGTAGCGGGATTTACGAGCAGTACTTC CASSKWSSGIYEQYF
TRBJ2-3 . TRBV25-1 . TGTGCCAGCAGTATAAGCGGTAGCACAGATACGCAGTATTTT CASSISGSTDTQYF
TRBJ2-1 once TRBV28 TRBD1 TGTGCCAGCAGTCGCAGCCTAGGGACAGGGTGGGGGAATGAGCAGTTCTTC CASSRSLGTGWGNEQFF
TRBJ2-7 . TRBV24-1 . TGTGCCACCAGTGATAACAGACTAGAGAACTACGAGCAGTACTTC CATSDNRLENYEQYF
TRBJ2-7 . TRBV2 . TGTGCCAGCTCCAGAGCAGCCGGGGGATCTTCCTACGAGCAGTACTTC CASSRAAGGSSYEQYF
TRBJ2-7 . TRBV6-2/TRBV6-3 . TGTGCCAGCAGTTACTCGAAGGGAGCTGACGAGCAGTACTTC CASSYSKGADEQYF
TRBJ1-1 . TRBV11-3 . TGTGCCAGCAGCCCCCGGGGAGCGCTGAACACTGAAGCTTTCTTT CASSPRGALNTEAFF
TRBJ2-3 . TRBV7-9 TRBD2 TGTGCCAGCAGTCCAAAGGCGGGAGGTGCAGATACGCAGTATTTT CASSPKAGGADTQYF
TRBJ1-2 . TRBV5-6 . TGTGCCAGCAGCGAATCCACCAGGGGAACGAATGGCTACACCTTC CASSESTRGTNGYTF
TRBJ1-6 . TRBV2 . TGTGCCAGCATGGCGGCAGTGAGCTCCTATAATTCACCCCTCCACTTT CASMAAVSSYNSPLHF
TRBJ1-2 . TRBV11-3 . TGTGCCAGCAGCGACCAGGGGACCGATCCGTATGGCTACACCTTC CASSDQGTDPYGYTF
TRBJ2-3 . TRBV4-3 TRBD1 TGCGCCAGCAGTAACAGGGGCGTCACAGATACGCAGTATTTT CASSNRGVTDTQYF
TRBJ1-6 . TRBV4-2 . TGTGCCAGCAGCACGACGCAGGGGTCCTATAATTCACCCCTCCACTTT CASSTTQGSYNSPLHF
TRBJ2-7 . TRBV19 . TGTGCCAGTAGTATCAGGGGAGCGAGCTACGAGCAGTACTTC CASSIRGASYEQYF
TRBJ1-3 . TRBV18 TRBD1 TGTGCCAGCTCACCCGGGACAGGAGATTCTGGAAACACCATATATTTT CASSPGTGDSGNTIYF
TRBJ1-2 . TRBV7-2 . TGTGCCAGCAGCTTCCAGCGCAGGGACTATGGCTACACCTTC CASSFQRRDYGYTF
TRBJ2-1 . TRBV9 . TGTGCCAGCAGCTCAGGGCGGTCGTGGAATGAGCAGTTCTTC CASSSGRSWNEQFF
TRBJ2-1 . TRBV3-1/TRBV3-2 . TGTGCCAGCAGCCAAAAAACGAGCTGGCAAAGGAGGGCCGGTGTCAATGAGCAGTTCTTC CASSQKTSWQRRAGVNEQFF
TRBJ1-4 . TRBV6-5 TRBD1 TGTGCCAGCAGTTACTTGGGACAGAAAATTGAAAAACTGTTTTTT CASSYLGQKIEKLFF
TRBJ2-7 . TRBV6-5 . TGTGCCAGCAAGTACCTAAGGTCAGCGGTATACGAGCAGTACTTC CASKYLRSAVYEQYF
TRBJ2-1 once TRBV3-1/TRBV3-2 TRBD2 TGTGCCAGCAGCCAAGGACTAGCGGGAGGGCTAAATGAGCAGTTCTTC CASSQGLAGGLNEQFF
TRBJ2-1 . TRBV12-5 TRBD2 TGTGCTAGTGGTTTGGGTATGGGACTAGTAAACCATGAGCAGTTCTTC CASGLGMGLVNHEQFF